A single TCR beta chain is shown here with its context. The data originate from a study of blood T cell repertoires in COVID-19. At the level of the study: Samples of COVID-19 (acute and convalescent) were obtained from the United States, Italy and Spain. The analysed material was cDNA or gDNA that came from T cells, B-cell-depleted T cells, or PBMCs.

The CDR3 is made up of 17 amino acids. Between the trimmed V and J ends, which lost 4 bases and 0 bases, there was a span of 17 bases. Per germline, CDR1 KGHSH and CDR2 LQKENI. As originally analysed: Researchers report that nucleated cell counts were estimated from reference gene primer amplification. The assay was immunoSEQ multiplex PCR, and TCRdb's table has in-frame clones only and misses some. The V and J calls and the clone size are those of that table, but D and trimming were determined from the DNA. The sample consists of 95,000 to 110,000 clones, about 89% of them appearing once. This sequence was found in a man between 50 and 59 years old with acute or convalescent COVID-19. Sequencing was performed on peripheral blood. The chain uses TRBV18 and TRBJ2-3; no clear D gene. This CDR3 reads CASSHTRLSSSTDTQYF. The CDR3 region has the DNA TGTGCCAGCTCACACACCAGGTTAAGTTCTAGCACAGATACGCAGTATTTT.